A selection of T cell receptor beta chains follows, all from one sample in a study of cytomegalovirus exposure and HLA in healthy donors. The table came from immunoSEQ multiplex PCR; TCRdb's copy has only in-frame clones and leaves some out. Its table records some 46,000 clones. Sequenced input: PBMCs. The source of these receptors is a woman in her 30s in good health and CMV-seronegative. CDR3s include the opening cysteine and the closing phenylalanine or tryptophan. Each record gives: D gene, J gene, V gene, CDR3 DNA, CDR3 protein. The D gene is left open where the match is weak.

D: -; J: TRBJ1-1; V: TRBV27; DNA: TGTGCCAGCAGTTCGGTGAACACTGAAGCTTTCTTT; CDR3: CASSSVNTEAFF
D: -; J: TRBJ2-7; V: TRBV1; DNA: -; CDR3: CTSSQDWASGSYEQYF
D: TRBD1; J: TRBJ2-1; V: TRBV5-1; DNA: TGCGCCAGCAGCCAACAGGGGTACTACAATGAGCAGTTCTTC; CDR3: CASSQQGYYNEQFF
D: -; J: TRBJ2-5; V: TRBV6-5; DNA: TGTGCCAGCCGGAGGGCCCCTCTCCAAGAGACCCAGTACTTC; CDR3: CASRRAPLQETQYF
D: TRBD1; J: TRBJ2-7; V: TRBV7-9; DNA: TGTGCCAGCAGCCCCGGACAGGGCCCTAGCTCCTACGAGCAGTACTTC; CDR3: CASSPGQGPSSYEQYF
D: TRBD1; J: TRBJ1-1; V: TRBV28; DNA: TGTGCCAGCAGTTCCGGACAGGGAGACACTGAAGCTTTCTTT; CDR3: CASSSGQGDTEAFF
D: -; J: TRBJ1-1; V: TRBV7-9; DNA: TGTGCCAGCAGCTTAGCGGTAGGGGTGAACACTGAAGCTTTCTTT; CDR3: CASSLAVGVNTEAFF
D: -; J: TRBJ1-1; V: TRBV6-5; DNA: TGTGCCAGCAGTTACGGGCAGCAAGCTTTCTTT; CDR3: CASSYGQQAFF
D: -; J: TRBJ2-7; V: TRBV6-5; DNA: TGTGCCAGCAGTTTCGGGTTATCCTACGAGCAGTACTTC; CDR3: CASSFGLSYEQYF
D: -; J: TRBJ2-2; V: TRBV30; DNA: TGTGCCTGGAGTGTATGGGGCCGGACCGGGGAGCTGTTTTTT; CDR3: CAWSVWGRTGELFF
D: -; J: TRBJ2-1; V: TRBV4-2; DNA: TGTGCCAGCAGCCAAGATTTGGACTCTCAGTTCTTC; CDR3: CASSQDLDSQFF
D: -; J: TRBJ1-5; V: TRBV5-1; DNA: TGCGCCAGCAGCTTGGCCCCCAGGGAGGGTCAGCCCCAGCATTTT; CDR3: CASSLAPREGQPQHF
D: -; J: TRBJ2-1; V: TRBV18; DNA: TGTGCCAGCTCACCACTCTACGGGGACAATGAGCAGTTCTTC; CDR3: CASSPLYGDNEQFF
D: -; J: TRBJ2-7; V: TRBV5-4; DNA: TGTGCCAGCAGCTTGGATACTTACTACGAGCAGTACTTC; CDR3: CASSLDTYYEQYF
D: -; J: TRBJ2-2; V: TRBV25-1; DNA: TGTGCCAGCACATTCGGTTTGGACACCGGGGAGCTGTTTTTT; CDR3: CASTFGLDTGELFF
D: TRBD2; J: TRBJ2-5; V: TRBV6-5; DNA: TGTGCCAGCAGTTACGGGAGCGGGACCCAAGAGACCCAGTACTTC; CDR3: CASSYGSGTQETQYF
D: TRBD1; J: TRBJ2-7; V: TRBV18; DNA: TGTGCCAGCTCACGAGGGGGCGGTCATTTGCCCTACGAGCAGTACTTC; CDR3: CASSRGGGHLPYEQYF
D: -; J: TRBJ2-7; V: TRBV29-1; DNA: TGCAGCGCGTCGGGACTTCTTACTTACGAGCAGTACTTC; CDR3: CSASGLLTYEQYF
D: TRBD2; J: TRBJ2-1; V: TRBV6-6; DNA: TGTGCCAGCAGTTACTCTAGCGGGGATTACAATGAGCAGTTCTTC; CDR3: CASSYSSGDYNEQFF
D: -; J: TRBJ2-5; V: TRBV1; DNA: TGCACCAGCAGCCCGGACAAAAGACAAGAGACCCAGTACTTC; CDR3: CTSSPDKRQETQYF
D: TRBD2; J: TRBJ2-4; V: TRBV29-1; DNA: TGCAGCGTTGAAGGGGCTAGCGGGTCCTGGGGGGTGAACATTCAGTACTTC; CDR3: CSVEGASGSWGVNIQYF
D: -; J: TRBJ2-1; V: TRBV6-5; DNA: TGTGCCAGCAGTTTAGGAGGCAATGAGCAGTTCTTC; CDR3: CASSLGGNEQFF
D: -; J: TRBJ2-5; V: TRBV5-5; DNA: TGTGCCAGCAGCTTCGGTGGACAGATAGAGACCCAGTACTTC; CDR3: CASSFGGQIETQYF
D: -; J: TRBJ1-1; V: TRBV18; DNA: TGTGCCAGCTCACCTACGGGGAACACTGAAGCTTTCTTT; CDR3: CASSPTGNTEAFF
D: TRBD1; J: TRBJ2-3; V: TRBV27; DNA: TGTGCCAGCAGTTTATTAGGGACAGCGCCGAGCACAGATACGCAGTATTTT; CDR3: CASSLLGTAPSTDTQYF
D: TRBD2; J: TRBJ2-1; V: TRBV6-5; DNA: TGTGCCAGCCGACTAGCGGGGGCCCTTGACAATGAGCAGTTCTTC; CDR3: CASRLAGALDNEQFF
D: TRBD2; J: TRBJ2-4; V: TRBV27; DNA: TGTGCCAGATTCCCGGGAGGTAAAAACATTCAGTACTTC; CDR3: CARFPGGKNIQYF